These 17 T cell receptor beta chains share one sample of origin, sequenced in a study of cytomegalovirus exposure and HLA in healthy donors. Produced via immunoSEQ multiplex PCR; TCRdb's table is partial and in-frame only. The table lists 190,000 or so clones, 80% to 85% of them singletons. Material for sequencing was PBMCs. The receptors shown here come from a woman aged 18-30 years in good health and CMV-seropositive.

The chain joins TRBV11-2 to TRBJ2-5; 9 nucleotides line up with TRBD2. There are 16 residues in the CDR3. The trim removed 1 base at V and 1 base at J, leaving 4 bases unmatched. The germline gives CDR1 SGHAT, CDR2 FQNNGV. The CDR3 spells CASSLGASGIQETQYF. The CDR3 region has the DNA TGTGCCAGCAGCTTAGGTGCTAGCGGGATCCAAGAGACCCAGTACTTC.

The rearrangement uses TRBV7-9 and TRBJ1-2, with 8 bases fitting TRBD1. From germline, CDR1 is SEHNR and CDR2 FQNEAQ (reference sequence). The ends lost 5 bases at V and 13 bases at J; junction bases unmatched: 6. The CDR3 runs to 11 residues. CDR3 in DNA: TGTGCCAGCAGCCGGACAGGGCCGGGCACCTTC. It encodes CASSRTGPGTF.

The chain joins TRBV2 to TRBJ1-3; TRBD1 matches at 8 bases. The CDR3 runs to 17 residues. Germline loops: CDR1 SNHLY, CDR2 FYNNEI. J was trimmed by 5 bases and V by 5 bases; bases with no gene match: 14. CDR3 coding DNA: TGTGCCAGCAGTCAAACTATCCAGGGGGCGTCGAGAAACACCATATATTTT. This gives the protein CASSQTIQGASRNTIYF.

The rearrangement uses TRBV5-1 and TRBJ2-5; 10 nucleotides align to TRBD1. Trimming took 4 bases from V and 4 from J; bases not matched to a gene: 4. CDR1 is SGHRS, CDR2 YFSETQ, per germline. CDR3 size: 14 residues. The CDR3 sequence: CASSEGQGRETQYF. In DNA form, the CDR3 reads TGCGCCAGCAGCGAGGGACAGGGGAGAGAGACCCAGTACTTC.

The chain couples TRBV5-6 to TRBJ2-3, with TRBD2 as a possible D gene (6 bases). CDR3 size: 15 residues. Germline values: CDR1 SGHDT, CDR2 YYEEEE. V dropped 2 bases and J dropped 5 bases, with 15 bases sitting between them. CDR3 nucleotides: TGTGCCAGCAGCTTCCGCGGGGTTCTACAAGATACGCAGTATTTT. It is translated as CASSFRGVLQDTQYF.

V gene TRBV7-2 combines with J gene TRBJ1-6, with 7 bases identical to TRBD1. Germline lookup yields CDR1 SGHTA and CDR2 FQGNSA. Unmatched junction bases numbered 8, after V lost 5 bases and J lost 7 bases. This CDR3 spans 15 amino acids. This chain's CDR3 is CASSTDRVQNSPLHF. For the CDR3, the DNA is TGTGCCAGCAGCACCGACAGGGTGCAAAATTCACCCCTCCACTTT.

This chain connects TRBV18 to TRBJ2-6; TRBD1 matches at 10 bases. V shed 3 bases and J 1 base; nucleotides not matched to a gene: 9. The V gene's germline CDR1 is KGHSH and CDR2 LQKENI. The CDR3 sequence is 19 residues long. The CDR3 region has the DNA TGTGCCAGCTCACCCTCTCCGGGACAGGGGAGATCTGGGGCCAACGTCCTGACTTTC. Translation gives CASSPSPGQGRSGANVLTF.

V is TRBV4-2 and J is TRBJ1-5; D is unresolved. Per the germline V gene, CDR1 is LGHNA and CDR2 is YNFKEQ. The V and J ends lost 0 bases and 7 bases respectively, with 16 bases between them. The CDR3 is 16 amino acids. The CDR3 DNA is TGTGCCAGCAGCCAAGAGATTGGAGGGTTCGGGCAGCCCCAGCATTTT. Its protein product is CASSQEIGGFGQPQHF.

In DNA, the CDR3 is TGTGCCAGCAGCGAACAGGGGTGGGAAAAACTGTTTTTT. Translating gives CASSEQGWEKLFF. The V gene is TRBV5-6, the J gene TRBJ1-4; the match to TRBD1 covers 7 bases. The V gene's germline CDR1 is SGHDT and CDR2 YYEEEE. The CDR3 is 13 residues long. V gave up 4 bases and J gave up 8 bases; unmatched junction bases: 5.

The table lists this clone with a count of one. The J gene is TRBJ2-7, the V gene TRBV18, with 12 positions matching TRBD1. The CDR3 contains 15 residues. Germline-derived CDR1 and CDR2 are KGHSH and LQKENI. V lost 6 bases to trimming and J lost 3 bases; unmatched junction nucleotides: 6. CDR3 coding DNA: TGTGCCAGCTCCCGGGGACAGGGGGCTTTCTACGAGCAGTACTTC. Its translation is CASSRGQGAFYEQYF.

The CDR3 spells CASSLVGYQGSEAFF. The CDR3 nucleotides read TGTGCCAGCAGCTTAGTGGGATATCAGGGTTCTGAAGCTTTCTTT. The chain uses TRBV7-6 and TRBJ1-1, with a weak D call TRBD1 (5 bases). The CDR3 runs 15 residues. CDR1 is SGHVS and CDR2 is FNYEAQ in the germline V gene. V gave up 1 base and J gave up 6 bases, with 15 bases separating them.

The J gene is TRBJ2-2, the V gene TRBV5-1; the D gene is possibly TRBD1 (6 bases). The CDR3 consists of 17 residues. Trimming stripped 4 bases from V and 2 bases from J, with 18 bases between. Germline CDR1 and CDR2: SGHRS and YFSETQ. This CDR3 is CASSGNDRFPNTGELFF. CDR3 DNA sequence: TGCGCCAGCAGCGGAAATGACAGGTTTCCTAACACCGGGGAGCTGTTTTTT.

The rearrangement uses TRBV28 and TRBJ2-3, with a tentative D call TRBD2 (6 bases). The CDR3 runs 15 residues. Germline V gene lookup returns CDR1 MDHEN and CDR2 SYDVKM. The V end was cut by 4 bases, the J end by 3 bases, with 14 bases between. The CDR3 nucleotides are TGTGCCAGCAGTTCCCCCCCCAGCGGGACAGATACGCAGTATTTT. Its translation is CASSSPPSGTDTQYF.

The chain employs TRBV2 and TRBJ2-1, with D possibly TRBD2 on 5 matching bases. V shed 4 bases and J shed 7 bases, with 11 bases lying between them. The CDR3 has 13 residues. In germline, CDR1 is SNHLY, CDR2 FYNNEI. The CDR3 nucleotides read TGTGCCAGCAGTGTGGATAGACTAAATGAGCAGTTCTTC. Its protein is CASSVDRLNEQFF.

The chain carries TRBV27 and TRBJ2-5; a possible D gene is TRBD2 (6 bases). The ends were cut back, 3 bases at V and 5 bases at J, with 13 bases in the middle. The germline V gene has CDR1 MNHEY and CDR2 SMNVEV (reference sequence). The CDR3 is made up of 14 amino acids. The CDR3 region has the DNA TGTGCCAGCAGTTTTACTAGCTGGGGGGAGACCCAGTACTTC. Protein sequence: CASSFTSWGETQYF.

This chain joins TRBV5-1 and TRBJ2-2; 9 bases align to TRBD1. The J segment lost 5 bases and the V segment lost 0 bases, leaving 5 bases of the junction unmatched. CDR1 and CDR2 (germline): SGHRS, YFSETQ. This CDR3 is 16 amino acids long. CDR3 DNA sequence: TGCGCCAGCAGCTTGGCGGGGACAGGGCAAACCGGGGAGCTGTTTTTT. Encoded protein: CASSLAGTGQTGELFF.

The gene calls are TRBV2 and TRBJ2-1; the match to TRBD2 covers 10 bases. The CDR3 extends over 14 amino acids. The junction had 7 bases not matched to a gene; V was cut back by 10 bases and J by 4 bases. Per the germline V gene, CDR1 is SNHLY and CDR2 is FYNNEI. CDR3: CATERGGLYNEQFF. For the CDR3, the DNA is TGTGCCACCGAGCGGGGGGGCCTATACAATGAGCAGTTCTTC.